Sequencing of this T cell receptor beta chain was carried out in a study of blood T cell repertoires in COVID-19. Study-level information: Material from acute and convalescent COVID-19 was sourced from the United States, Italy and Spain. The analysed material was cDNA or gDNA that came from T cells, B-cell-depleted T cells, or PBMCs.

Trimming pared 6 bases from V and 7 bases from J, leaving 16 bases between. Germline loops: CDR1 SNHLY, CDR2 FYNNEI. This CDR3 spans 14 amino acids. Per the original methods: Amplified reference gene primers provided the basis for estimating nucleated cell counts. The method was immunoSEQ multiplex PCR; TCRdb's version includes in-frame clones alone and lacks a portion of them. V, J and clone size were drawn from that table, and D and trimming were deduced from the DNA. In the table there are around 280,000 clones, around 87% of which are singletons. This TCR was sampled from a woman in her 30s who had recovered from COVID-19. The sample was peripheral blood. The chain links TRBV2 to TRBJ1-5; D may be TRBD1 (6 bases). CDR3 loop: CASRGPQGRQPQHF. CDR3 DNA sequence: TGTGCCAGCAGGGGCCCCCAGGGGCGGCAGCCCCAGCATTTT.